The 21 T cell receptor beta chains in this list originate from one sample, sequenced in a study of blood T cells in healthy people across ages. For the second PCR, which ran for about 7 to 11 cycles, a sample-barcoded 5' primer and a J-beta primer mix were used. MiXCR, applied by TCRdb to the 5' RACE reads, yields one record per CDR3 protein. The sample lists under 2,000,000 distinct CDR3 sequences; 49% were seen once. Specimen: blood. The source of these receptors is a woman aged 40 to 50 in good health.

This rearrangement joins TRBV27 to TRBJ2-3; 7 bases align to TRBD1. This CDR3 has 14 residues. Germline V lookup: CDR1 MNHEY, CDR2 SMNVEV (reference sequence). The V segment lost 7 bases and the J segment 0 bases; nucleotides outside the gene matches: 4. The CDR3 protein is CASIHRGSTDTQYF. For the CDR3, the DNA is TGTGCCAGCATTCACAGGGGCAGCACAGATACGCAGTATTTT.

The J gene is TRBJ2-1, the V gene TRBV7-2; the match to TRBD1 covers 7 bases. J gave up 9 bases and V 5 bases, and 10 bases lay outside the gene matches. This CDR3 spans 14 amino acids. CDR1 SGHTA and CDR2 FQGNSA come from the germline V gene. In DNA form, the CDR3 reads TGTGCCAGCAGCCTACAGGGGTTCCAAGTTGAGCAGTTCTTC. Translation: CASSLQGFQVEQFF.

Worth noting for this clonotype: The junction does not match germline at one end; this may be a read error. This sequence joins TRBV5-1 and TRBJ2-1, with 12 bases matching TRBD2. This CDR3 contains 15 residues. Germline V CDR1 and CDR2: SGHRS, YFSETQ. The CDR3 loop is CASSSASGGANGQFF. The CDR3 nucleotides are TGCGCCAGCAGCTCCGCTAGCGGGGGGGCCAATGGGCAGTTCTTC.

This rearrangement joins TRBV12-3 or TRBV12-4 to TRBJ1-2; no clear D. Trimming pared 3 bases from V and 5 bases from J, leaving 10 bases between. The CDR3 is 13 residues long. The CDR3 loop is CASSLILGYGYTF. In nucleotides, the CDR3 is TGTGCCAGCAGTTTGATTCTGGGTTATGGCTACACCTTC.

The chain uses TRBV11-2 and TRBJ2-7; no firm D call. This CDR3 spans 15 amino acids. Trimming removed 1 base from V and 1 base from J, with 11 bases in between. Germline lookup yields CDR1 SGHAT and CDR2 FQNNGV. As DNA, the CDR3 is TGTGCCAGCAGCTTAGCTTCGACACAATCCTACGAGCAGTACTTC. This encodes CASSLASTQSYEQYF.

The rearrangement links TRBV12-3 or TRBV12-4 to TRBJ2-3; no reliable D call. With 3 bases removed from V and 1 base from J, the gap between germline ends came to 11 bases. This CDR3 contains 15 residues. Here the CDR3 reads CASSLGNLCTDTQYF. The CDR3 nucleotides are TGTGCCAGCAGTTTGGGCAACCTCTGCACAGATACGCAGTATTTT.

The V and J genes are TRBV28 and TRBJ2-7; D remains unclear. CDR3 size: 15 residues. V lost 6 bases to trimming and J lost 2 bases, with 17 bases between them. Germline V gene data show CDR1 as MDHEN and CDR2 as SYDVKM. For the CDR3, the DNA is TGTGCCAGCAGACAAAACTCGGACCGCCCCTACGAGCAGTACTTC. It is translated as CASRQNSDRPYEQYF.

The chain links TRBV11-2 to TRBJ2-7; D gene uncertain. Trimming took 7 bases from V and 5 from J, leaving 12 bases between them. There are 12 residues in the CDR3. The germline V gene has CDR1 SGHAT and CDR2 FQNNGV. CDR3 DNA: TGTGCCAGCAAGACCCTGTCCCACGAGCAGTACTTC. Its protein product is CASKTLSHEQYF.

The chain links TRBV5-6 to TRBJ2-4; 7 nucleotides agree with TRBD1. The better agreement between TRBJ2-5 and the DNA end casts doubt on the J call. The CDR3 loop spans 13 amino acids. CDR1 is SGHDT and CDR2 is YYEEEE in the germline V gene. CDR3 in amino acids: CASSGDRKETQYF. CDR3 nucleotides: TGTGCCAGCAGCGGGGACAGAAAGGAGACCCAGTACTTC.

V is TRBV29-1 and J is TRBJ2-7; TRBD1 matches 9 bases. Germline V gives CDR1 SQVTM, CDR2 ANQGSEA. Germline trimming cut 6 bases from V and 4 bases from J; bases unmatched to any gene: 10. This CDR3 is 14 amino acids long. The CDR3 reads CSVIPGQGSYEQYF. The CDR3 DNA follows: TGCAGCGTGATTCCGGGACAGGGTTCTTACGAGCAGTACTTC.

This sequence joins TRBV2 and TRBJ2-3; D is uncertain. This CDR3 has 12 residues. CDR1 and CDR2 from the germline V gene are SNHLY and FYNNEI. Trimming removed 10 bases at V and 1 base at J, with 9 bases between. The CDR3 DNA is TGTGCCACACGCATCCGCACAGATACGCAGTATTTT. It translates to CATRIRTDTQYF.

This sequence joins TRBV10-1 and TRBJ2-4; D gene uncertain. TRBJ2-5 matches the DNA end more closely, so the J call is doubtful. The CDR3 is 13 residues long. The germline V gene has CDR1 WNHNN and CDR2 SYGVQD (reference sequence). The CDR3 sequence is CASSESQFATQYF. Written as DNA, the CDR3 is TGCGCCAGCAGTGAGTCGCAGTTTGCGACCCAGTACTTC.

In the case of this clonotype: Its ends do not fully match the called genes, so a read error is possible. CDR3 region: CATSGTYAPASNSERFF. In nucleotides, the CDR3 is TGTGCCACCAGTGGCACATATGCCCCCGCGAGTAACAGTGAGCGGTTCTTC. J is TRBJ2-1 and V is TRBV24-1; D call uncertain. The CDR3 runs 17 residues. Germline V gives CDR1 KGHDR, CDR2 SFDVKD.

This chain joins TRBV18 and TRBJ2-3, with D possibly matching TRBD2 (6 bases). The CDR3 runs to 16 residues. The V gene's germline CDR1 is KGHSH and CDR2 LQKENI. Deletions cut 5 bases from V and 4 bases from J, with 19 bases between. This CDR3 reads CASSSDLGGVSDTQYF. CDR3 sequence (DNA): TGTGCCAGCTCATCCGATCTCGGCGGGGTGTCAGATACGCAGTATTTT.

The V call is TRBV2, the J call TRBJ2-1; 11 nucleotides agree with TRBD2. The trim removed 5 bases at V and 5 bases at J, leaving 8 bases unmatched. CDR1 SNHLY and CDR2 FYNNEI come from the germline V gene. This CDR3 is built from 16 residues. The CDR3 coding sequence is TGTGCCAGCAGTCCATTACTAGCGGGGGAAAACAATGAGCAGTTCTTC. This encodes CASSPLLAGENNEQFF. Based on the CDR3 plus reference TRBV2 and TRBJ2-1, the full variable domain is EPEVTQTPSHQVTQMGQEVILRCVPISNHLYFYWYRQILGQKVEFLVSFYNNEISEKSEIFDDQFSVERPDGSNFTLKIRSTKLEDSAMYFCASSPLLAGENNEQFFGPGTRLTVL.

V gene TRBV24-1 combines with J gene TRBJ2-1; the D is unclear. This CDR3 contains 14 residues. Trimming removed 5 bases from V and 0 bases from J, with 7 bases in between. In germline, CDR1 is KGHDR, CDR2 SFDVKD. The CDR3 protein is CATSAESSYNEQFF. In nucleotides, the CDR3 is TGTGCCACCAGTGCGGAAAGCTCCTACAATGAGCAGTTCTTC.

This clonotype has just a few counts. V is TRBV27 and J is TRBJ2-5; D might be TRBD2 (5 bases). CDR1 is MNHEY and CDR2 is SMNVEV in the germline V gene (reference sequence). The length of the CDR3 is 17 residues. V was cut by 1 base and J by 0 bases, with 15 bases left in between. This chain's CDR3 is CASSLYAERRNQETQYF. In nucleotides, the CDR3 is TGTGCCAGCAGTTTATATGCAGAGCGGAGAAACCAAGAGACCCAGTACTTC.

A note on this clonotype: At one boundary the junction diverges from the germline segment, which might be a read error. The V gene is TRBV15, the J gene TRBJ1-5, with 7 bases that match TRBD1. Germline assignment: CDR1 LNHNV and CDR2 YYDKDF (reference sequence). There are 12 residues in the CDR3. DNA of the CDR3: TGTGCCACGAGCAGGGGGGAACAGCCCCAGCATTTT. Translated: CATSRGEQPQHF.

There are a few counts of this clonotype. This sequence joins TRBV25-1 and TRBJ1-4; D is undetermined. Germline V gene lookup returns CDR1 MGHDK and CDR2 SYGVNS. Trimming left V 4 bases short and J 8 bases short, with 11 bases between. The CDR3 contains 13 residues. CDR3: CASSASAQEKLFF. The DNA of the CDR3 is TGTGCCAGCAGTGCGTCAGCCCAGGAAAAACTGTTTTTT.

The chain has TRBV7-2 and TRBJ2-5; 9 bases fit TRBD2. CDR1 is SGHTA, CDR2 FQGNSA, per germline. The CDR3 has 15 amino acids. V gave up 5 bases and J gave up 1 base; unmatched junction bases: 5. The CDR3 DNA reads as TGTGCCAGCAGCCGACTAGCGGCTGGCCAAGAGACCCAGTACTTC. The encoded protein is CASSRLAAGQETQYF.

The genes are TRBV10-2 and TRBJ1-2, with D unclear. CDR1 and CDR2 (germline): WSHSY, SAAADI. The CDR3 is 13 amino acids. The V end was cut by 4 bases, the J end by 4 bases, with 10 bases between. The CDR3 coding sequence is TGCGCCAGCAGTGTCTTGAGCGGCTATGGCTACACCTTC. Translated, it gives CASSVLSGYGYTF.